One sample yielded the 14 T cell receptor beta chains listed below, sequenced in a study of blood T cell repertoires in COVID-19. Here immunoSEQ multiplex PCR was the method, and the copy in TCRdb shows in-frame clones only, minus some. The sample shows under 300,000 clones, approximately 87% of them seen only once. Sequenced: peripheral blood. These receptors came from a man between 60 and 70 years old who had recovered from COVID-19.

This clone has only one observation. The rearrangement uses TRBV6-5 and TRBJ2-7; 14 bases align to TRBD2. Germline trimming cut 7 bases from V and 3 bases from J; bases unmatched to any gene: 5. CDR1 and CDR2 (germline): MNHEY, SVGAGI. There are 15 residues in the CDR3. CDR3 protein: CASTQGTSGSYEQYF. DNA for the CDR3: TGTGCCAGCACCCAGGGGACTAGCGGGAGCTACGAGCAGTACTTC.

The chain links TRBV4-2 to TRBJ2-7; the match to TRBD2 covers 12 bases. Per the germline V gene, CDR1 is LGHNA and CDR2 is YNFKEQ. The J segment lost 7 bases and the V segment lost 1 base, leaving 5 bases of the junction unmatched. The CDR3 totals 15 residues. In DNA, the CDR3 is TGTGCCAGCAGCCAAGGTCTAGCGGGGGGGCGAGAGCAGTACTTC. Its translation is CASSQGLAGGREQYF.

V gene TRBV4-1 combines with J gene TRBJ2-7, with 8 nucleotides matching TRBD1. Unmatched junction bases numbered 9, after V lost 5 bases and J lost 0 bases. The CDR3 covers 16 residues. CDR1 and CDR2 from the germline V gene are MGHRA and YSYEKL. CDR3 sequence (DNA): TGCGCCAGCAGCGACCGACAGGGGACCCGCTCCTACGAGCAGTACTTC. Amino acids: CASSDRQGTRSYEQYF.

CDR3 sequence: CASSLDPENSPLHF. CDR3 nucleotides: TGTGCCAGCAGCTTGGACCCAGAAAATTCACCCCTCCACTTT. V gene TRBV5-4 combines with J gene TRBJ1-6; D call uncertain. There are 14 residues in the CDR3. CDR1 and CDR2 from the germline V gene are SGHNT and YYREEE (reference sequence). V lost 0 bases, J lost 7 bases, and 8 bases lay in between. Combining the CDR3 with reference TRBV5-4 and TRBJ1-6 gives the whole variable domain ETGVTQSPTHLIKTRGQQVTLRCSSQSGHNTVSWYQQALGQGPQFIFQYYREEENGRGNFPPRFSGLQFPNYSSELNVNALELDDSALYLCASSLDPENSPLHFGNGTRLTVT.

V is TRBV6-5 and J is TRBJ2-7, with 9 nucleotides matching TRBD1. The germline V gene has CDR1 MNHEY and CDR2 SVGAGI. J gave up 6 bases and V 2 bases, and 8 bases lay outside the gene matches. The CDR3 length is 15 residues. CDR3 DNA: TGTGCCAGCAGTTACGCCGGGACAGGGAAGGGCGAGCAGTACTTC. As protein: CASSYAGTGKGEQYF.

V and J are TRBV7-6 and TRBJ2-3, with 8 bases that match TRBD1. J gave up 1 base and V 5 bases, and 8 bases lay outside the gene matches. The CDR3 extends over 16 amino acids. Germline lookup yields CDR1 SGHVS and CDR2 FNYEAQ. CDR3 protein: CASSPLGGQGTDTQYF. The CDR3 DNA reads as TGTGCCAGCAGCCCCTTGGGGGGACAGGGCACAGATACGCAGTATTTT.

The chain is built from TRBV28 and TRBJ1-6, with D unclear. V was pared by 6 bases and J by 4 bases, with 13 bases between. The CDR3 extends over 15 amino acids. Germline loops: CDR1 MDHEN, CDR2 SYDVKM. The CDR3 loop is CASRFQGGYNSPLHF. The CDR3 region has the DNA TGTGCCAGCAGGTTCCAAGGCGGTTATAATTCACCCCTCCACTTT. The complete variable domain, with remaining parts taken from reference TRBV28 and TRBJ1-6, reads DVKVTQSSRYLVKRTGEKVFLECVQDMDHENMFWYRQDPGLGLRLIYFSYDVKMKEKGDIPEGYSVSREKKERFSLILESASTNQTSMYLCASRFQGGYNSPLHFGNGTRLTVT.

This rearrangement joins TRBV5-4 to TRBJ2-1; 9 bases fit TRBD2. The V and J ends lost 10 bases and 4 bases, in that order; junction bases with no gene match: 12. Germline CDR1 reads SGHNT; CDR2 reads YYREEE (reference sequence). The CDR3 sequence is 15 residues long. The CDR3 bases are TGTGCCGCCGGCCACAAGCGGGAGGTATACAATGAGCAGTTCTTC. It translates to CAAGHKREVYNEQFF.

The CDR3 loop is CAWSDANRGRSNEKLFF. The CDR3 region has the DNA TGTGCCTGGAGTGACGCTAACAGGGGGCGGTCTAATGAAAAACTGTTTTTT. The chain is built from TRBV30 and TRBJ1-4; TRBD1 aligns across 9 bases. The V segment lost 1 base and the J segment 3 bases; nucleotides outside the gene matches: 9. The CDR3 is made up of 17 amino acids. Looked up from germline, CDR1 is GTSNPN and CDR2 is SVGIG (reference sequence).

The J gene is TRBJ1-2, the V gene TRBV28; D remains unclear. The CDR3 spans 14 residues. Germline V CDR1 and CDR2: MDHEN, SYDVKM. V was shortened by 6 bases and J by 0 bases, with 11 bases between the two germline ends. Written as DNA, the CDR3 is TGTGCCAGCAGGGCGGGTTGGGCTAACTATGGCTACACCTTC. It specifies CASRAGWANYGYTF.

This clone was observed a single time. Germline and junction disagree at one end, which may indicate a read error. This chain links TRBV7-7 with TRBJ2-7, with D tentatively TRBD2 (7 bases). Per the germline V gene, CDR1 is SSHAT and CDR2 is FNYEAQ (reference sequence). The CDR3 runs 16 residues. The CDR3 region has the DNA TGTGCTAGCAGCCCATCCCGCGGGGGCCATGCCTACGAGCAGTACTTC. Protein: CASSPSRGGHAYEQYF.

The chain joins TRBV27 to TRBJ1-3, with a weak D call TRBD1 (5 bases). The V end was cut by 2 bases, the J end by 2 bases, with 13 bases between. The CDR3 spans 16 residues. Per germline, CDR1 MNHEY and CDR2 SMNVEV (reference sequence). Here the CDR3 DNA reads TGTGCCAGCAGTTTAGGGGCGGGGTTGGCTGGAAACACCATATATTTT. As protein: CASSLGAGLAGNTIYF.

The rearrangement uses TRBV2 and TRBJ2-5; 13 positions agree with TRBD2. The junction had 4 bases not matched to a gene; V was cut back by 8 bases and J by 1 base. Per germline, CDR1 SNHLY and CDR2 FYNNEI. The CDR3 has 15 residues. CDR3: CASGGLAGIQETQYF. DNA for the CDR3: TGTGCCAGCGGGGGACTAGCGGGGATCCAAGAGACCCAGTACTTC. The whole variable domain, remainder taken from reference TRBV2 and TRBJ2-5, is EPEVTQTPSHQVTQMGQEVILRCVPISNHLYFYWYRQILGQKVEFLVSFYNNEISEKSEIFDDQFSVERPDGSNFTLKIRSTKLEDSAMYFCASGGLAGIQETQYFGPGTRLLVL.

This CDR3 reads CASSQEGEIAGVRKTQYF. For the CDR3, the DNA is TGTGCCAGCAGCCAAGAAGGGGAAATAGCGGGAGTTCGGAAGACCCAGTACTTC. The chain uses TRBV3-1 (or the pseudogene TRBV3-2) and TRBJ2-5; 9 positions match TRBD2. This CDR3 has 18 residues. J lost 6 bases, V lost 0 bases, and 14 bases had no gene match. Germline V gene sequence: CDR1 LGHDT, CDR2 YNNKEL (reference sequence).